This T cell receptor (beta chain) was captured in a study of CD8+ T cells in alopecia areata. Germline CDR1 reads GTSNPN; CDR2 reads SVGIG (reference sequence). The CDR3 is made up of 16 amino acids. V lost 1 base and J 2 bases, leaving 16 bases between the germline ends. It was cDNA, reverse transcribed from extracted RNA, that served as the sequencing template. Some clones are missing from TCRdb's copy, which holds only in-frame ones; the method was immunoSEQ multiplex PCR. Of 120,000 to 150,000 clones in the sample, roughly 58% are singletons; the top ten hold 36%. The rearrangement uses TRBV30 and TRBJ2-3; no clear D gene. The receptor comes from a human donor in good health. The source material was CD8+ T cells sorted from blood. The chain's CDR3 is CAWSDPLLRLTDTQYF. CDR3 nucleotides: TGTGCCTGGAGTGACCCCCTGCTTAGGCTCACAGATACGCAGTATTTT.